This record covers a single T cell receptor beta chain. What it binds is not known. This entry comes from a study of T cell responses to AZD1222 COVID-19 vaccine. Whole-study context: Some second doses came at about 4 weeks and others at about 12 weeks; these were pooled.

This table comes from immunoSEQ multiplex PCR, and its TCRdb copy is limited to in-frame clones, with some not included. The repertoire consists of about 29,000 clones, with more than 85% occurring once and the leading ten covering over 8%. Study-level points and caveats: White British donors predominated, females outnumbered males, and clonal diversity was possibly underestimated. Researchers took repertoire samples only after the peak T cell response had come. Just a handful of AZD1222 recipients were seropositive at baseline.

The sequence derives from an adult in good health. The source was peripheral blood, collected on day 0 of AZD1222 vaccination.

In DNA, the CDR3 is TGTGCCAGCAGTTATAATGGGGAGTATCAGCCCCAGCATTTT. Translated, it gives CASSYNGEYQPQHF. This chain links TRBV6-5 with TRBJ1-5; D call uncertain. This CDR3 is built from 14 residues. Trimming pared 3 bases from V and 5 bases from J, leaving 11 bases between. CDR1 and CDR2 (germline): MNHEY, SVGAGI.